This TCR beta chain was recovered during a study of blood T cells in healthy people across ages. The authors ran a second PCR of about 6 to 11 cycles using a sample-barcoded 5' primer and a J-beta primer mix. TCRdb passed the 5' RACE reads through MiXCR, listing each CDR3 protein once. Of hundreds of thousands of distinct CDR3 sequences in the sample, under 30% were seen once. Whole-study findings and limits: Long-lived donors carried more naive CD4+ cells and greater diversity than aged donors.

V was clipped by 2 bases and J by 11 bases, with 12 bases between them. The CDR3 contains 12 residues. Germline V gene data show CDR1 as MNHNS and CDR2 as SASEGT. This clonotype was detected many times. The antigen is not known. A much larger clone lies one base from this, so it may be a read error. This clonotype originated in an elderly woman in good health. V is TRBV6-1 and J is TRBJ2-5; perhaps TRBD1 as D (6 bases). The sample comprised blood. For the CDR3, the DNA is TGTGCCAGCAGTGAAATGTGGACAGAGCAGTACTTC. Translation: CASSEMWTEQYF.